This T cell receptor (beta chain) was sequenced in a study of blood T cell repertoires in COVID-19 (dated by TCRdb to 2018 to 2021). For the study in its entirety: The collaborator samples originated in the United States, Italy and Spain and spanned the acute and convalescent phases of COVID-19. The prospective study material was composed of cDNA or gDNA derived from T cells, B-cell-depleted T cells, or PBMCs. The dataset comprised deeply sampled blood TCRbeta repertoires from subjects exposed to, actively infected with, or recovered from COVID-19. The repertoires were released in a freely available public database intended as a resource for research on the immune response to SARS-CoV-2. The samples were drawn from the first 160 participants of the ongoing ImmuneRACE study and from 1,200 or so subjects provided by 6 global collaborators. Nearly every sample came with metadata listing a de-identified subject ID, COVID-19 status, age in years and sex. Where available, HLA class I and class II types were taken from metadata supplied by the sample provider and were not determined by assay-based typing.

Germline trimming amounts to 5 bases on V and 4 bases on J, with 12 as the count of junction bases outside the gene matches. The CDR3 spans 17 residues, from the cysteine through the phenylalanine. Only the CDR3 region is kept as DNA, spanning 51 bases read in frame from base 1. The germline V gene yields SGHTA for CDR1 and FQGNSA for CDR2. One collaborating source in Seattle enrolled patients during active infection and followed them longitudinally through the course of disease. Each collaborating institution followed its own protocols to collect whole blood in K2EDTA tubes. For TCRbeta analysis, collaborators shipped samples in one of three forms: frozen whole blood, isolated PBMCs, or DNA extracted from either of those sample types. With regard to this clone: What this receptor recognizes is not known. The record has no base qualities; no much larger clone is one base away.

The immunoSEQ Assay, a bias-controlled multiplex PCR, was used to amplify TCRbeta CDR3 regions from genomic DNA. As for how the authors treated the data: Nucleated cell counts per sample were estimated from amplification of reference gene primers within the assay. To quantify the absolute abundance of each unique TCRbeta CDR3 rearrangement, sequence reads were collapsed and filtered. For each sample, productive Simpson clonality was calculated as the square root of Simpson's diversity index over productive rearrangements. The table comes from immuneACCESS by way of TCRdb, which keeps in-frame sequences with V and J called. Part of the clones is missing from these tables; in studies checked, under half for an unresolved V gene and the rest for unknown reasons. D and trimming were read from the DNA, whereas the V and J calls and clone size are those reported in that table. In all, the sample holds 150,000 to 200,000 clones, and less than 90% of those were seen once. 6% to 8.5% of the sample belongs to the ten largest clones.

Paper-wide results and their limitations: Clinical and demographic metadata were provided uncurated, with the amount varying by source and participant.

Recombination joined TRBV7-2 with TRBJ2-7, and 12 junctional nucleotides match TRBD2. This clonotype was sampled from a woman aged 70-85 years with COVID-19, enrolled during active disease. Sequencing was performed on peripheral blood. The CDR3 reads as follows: CASSPGLAGPSGYEQYF. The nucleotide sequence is TGTGCCAGCAGCCCCGGACTAGCGGGACCCTCTGGGTACGAGCAGTACTTC.